The 32 T cell receptor beta chains below were found in one sample sequenced in a study of blood T cell repertoires in COVID-19. Measured with immunoSEQ multiplex PCR; TCRdb has only the in-frame clones, and not every one. The sample lists tens of thousands of clones, about 80% occurring once. The material sequenced was peripheral blood. These receptors originate from a man in his sixties with acute or convalescent COVID-19.

The gene calls are TRBV30 and TRBJ2-3, with TRBD2 matching 10 bases. V dropped 0 bases and J dropped 1; count of bases not matched to a gene: 1. This CDR3 has 15 residues. Germline CDR1 is GTSNPN and CDR2 is SVGIG (reference sequence). The CDR3 sequence is CAWSVLAGRTDTQYF. The CDR3 DNA is TGTGCCTGGAGTGTACTAGCGGGGCGCACAGATACGCAGTATTTT. The variable domain in full, with the rest retrieved from reference TRBV30 and TRBJ2-3, is SQTIHQWPATLVQPVGSPLSLECTVEGTSNPNLYWYRQAAGRGLQLLFYSVGIGQISSEVPQNLSASRPQDRQFILSSKKLLLSDSGFYLCAWSVLAGRTDTQYFGPGTRLTVL.

This chain links TRBV27 with TRBJ2-5; D is possibly TRBD2 (6 bases). Per germline, CDR1 MNHEY and CDR2 SMNVEV (reference sequence). The CDR3 covers 15 residues. V lost 2 bases, J lost 5 bases, and 15 bases lay in between. CDR3 nucleotides: TGTGCCAGCAGTTTAAGAGGGAATGCGGGGGAGACCCAGTACTTC. Protein: CASSLRGNAGETQYF.

The rearrangement uses TRBV5-4 and TRBJ1-1, with a possible D match to TRBD1 (6 bases). This CDR3 comprises 14 residues. V lost 7 bases and J 1 base, leaving 14 bases between the germline ends. The germline gives CDR1 SGHNT, CDR2 YYREEE (reference sequence). CDR3 DNA sequence: TGTGCCAGCGCTACAGGGTTGGCGAACACTGAAGCTTTCTTT. It is translated as CASATGLANTEAFF.

The chain is built from TRBV2 and TRBJ1-5; D may be TRBD1 (6 bases). CDR3 length equals 14 residues. Germline V gene sequence: CDR1 SNHLY, CDR2 FYNNEI. The V gene lost 6 bases and the J gene lost 6 bases, with 15 bases spanning the gap. The chain's CDR3 is CASRKGELGQPQHF. CDR3 DNA: TGTGCCAGCAGGAAGGGGGAATTGGGTCAGCCCCAGCATTTT.

This chain links TRBV4-2 with TRBJ2-5; D is uncertain. Germline assignment: CDR1 LGHNA and CDR2 YNFKEQ. V was pared by 1 base and J by 4 bases, with 7 bases between. This CDR3 spans 13 amino acids. As DNA, the CDR3 is TGTGCCAGCAGCCAAGGTCTCCGAGAGACCCAGTACTTC. Encoded protein: CASSQGLRETQYF.

This CDR3 is CASSKAAGQGAWTEAFF. The DNA of the CDR3 is TGTGCCAGCAGCAAAGCGGCGGGACAGGGGGCATGGACTGAAGCTTTCTTT. The chain is built from TRBV21-1 and TRBJ1-1; TRBD1 was called by the table and not checked on the DNA. TRBV21-1 is deemed a pseudogene. CDR3 length equals 17 residues.

This chain uses TRBV5-1 with TRBJ1-1; D perhaps matches TRBD1 (5 bases). The CDR3 contains 14 residues. Trimming took 4 bases from V and 4 from J, leaving 14 bases between them. The germline V gene has CDR1 SGHRS and CDR2 YFSETQ. The CDR3 protein is CASSPNVGGTEAFF. CDR3 sequence (DNA): TGCGCCAGCAGCCCTAACGTGGGGGGCACTGAAGCTTTCTTT.

This chain links TRBV5-8 with TRBJ2-3; the match to TRBD2 covers 7 bases. This CDR3 region has 14 residues. With V trimmed by 5 bases and J by 5 bases, 8 bases remained unmatched. CDR1 and CDR2 (germline): SGHTS, YDEGEE. CDR3 DNA: TGTGCCAGCAGTATCAGCGGGGCGGAAGATACGCAGTATTTT. Protein: CASSISGAEDTQYF.

The chain carries TRBV11-2 and TRBJ1-1; TRBD1 might be the D (5 bases). This CDR3 comprises 15 residues. Trimming stripped 3 bases from V and 2 bases from J, with 13 bases between. Germline CDR1 SGHAT, CDR2 FQNNGV. CDR3 sequence: CASSFREEINTEAFF. CDR3 in DNA: TGTGCCAGCAGCTTCAGGGAAGAAATAAACACTGAAGCTTTCTTT. The full variable domain, completed using reference TRBV11-2 and TRBJ1-1, is EAGVAQSPRYKIIEKRQSVAFWCNPISGHATLYWYQQILGQGPKLLIQFQNNGVVDDSQLPKDRFSAERLKGVDSTLKIQPAKLEDSAVYLCASSFREEINTEAFFGQGTRLTVV.

The chain employs TRBV7-9 and TRBJ2-7, with 10 positions matching TRBD1. CDR3 length: 19 amino acids. V lost 4 bases to trimming and J lost 0 bases; unmatched junction nucleotides: 15. Germline V gene data show CDR1 as SEHNR and CDR2 as FQNEAQ (reference sequence). CDR3 residues: CASSSVETGGPSSSYEQYF. Here the CDR3 DNA reads TGTGCCAGCAGCTCAGTTGAGACAGGGGGCCCCTCAAGCTCCTACGAGCAGTACTTC. The whole variable domain, remainder taken from reference TRBV7-9 and TRBJ2-7, is DTGVSQNPRHKITKRGQNVTFRCDPISEHNRLYWYRQTLGQGPEFLTYFQNEAQLEKSRLLSDRFSAERPKGSFSTLEIQRTEQGDSAMYLCASSSVETGGPSSSYEQYFGPGTRLTVT.

Worth noting for this clone: The germline gene is not matched at one end of the junction; a read error may be the cause. The chain couples TRBV30 to TRBJ1-3; possibly TRBD1 for D (6 bases). Germline CDR1 and CDR2: GTSNPN and SVGIG (reference sequence). CDR3 length equals 11 residues. CDR3 in amino acids: CAWSVRHRADF. DNA of the CDR3: TGTGCCTGGAGTGTACGTCACAGGGCAGATTTT.

The chain joins TRBV4-1 to TRBJ1-6; D unclear. V was trimmed by 2 bases and J by 10 bases, leaving 12 bases between them. Per the germline V gene, CDR1 is MGHRA and CDR2 is YSYEKL. The CDR3 totals 14 residues. CDR3 coding DNA: TGCGCCAGCAGCCAACAATCTACCCCATCACCCCTCCACTTT. Translated, it gives CASSQQSTPSPLHF.

V gene TRBV20-1 combines with J gene TRBJ1-2, with D uncertain. The CDR3 runs to 12 residues. V was cut by 3 bases and J by 4 bases, with 9 bases left in between. Germline V gives CDR1 DFQATT, CDR2 SNEGSKA (reference sequence). The CDR3 coding sequence is TGCAGTGCTAGTCGGGGAAGCTATGGCTACACCTTC. This translates into CSASRGSYGYTF.

The CDR3 DNA is TGTGCCATCAGTGAGGGAGGGTTCGAGCAGTACTTC. This sequence encodes CAISEGGFEQYF. This chain uses TRBV10-3 with TRBJ2-7; D perhaps matches TRBD2 (6 bases). Trimming stripped 2 bases from V and 6 bases from J, with 8 bases between. Germline values: CDR1 ENHRY, CDR2 SYGVKD. CDR3 size: 12 residues.

In nucleotides, the CDR3 is TGTGCCAGCAGTAAGGATACAGGGAGCTCCTATAATTCACCCCTCCACTTT. Protein sequence: CASSKDTGSSYNSPLHF. This rearrangement joins TRBV27 to TRBJ1-6, with D maybe TRBD1 (6 bases). Trimming pared 5 bases from V and 0 bases from J, leaving 14 bases between. Germline V CDR1 and CDR2: MNHEY, SMNVEV (reference sequence). The CDR3 is made up of 17 amino acids.

The table lists this clone with many counts. The chain couples TRBV25-1 to TRBJ2-6; TRBD2 might be the D (5 bases). This CDR3 is 15 amino acids long. Germline CDR1 and CDR2: MGHDK and SYGVNS. V was cut by 3 bases and J by 0 bases, with 6 bases left in between. The CDR3 loop reads CASSEGSSGANVLTF. CDR3 DNA sequence: TGTGCCAGCAGTGAGGGGAGCTCTGGGGCCAACGTCCTGACTTTC.

The CDR3 sequence: CASRLSGLADYEQYF. The DNA of the CDR3 is TGTGCCAGCAGACTCAGTGGGCTAGCGGATTACGAGCAGTACTTC. The V gene is TRBV7-8, the J gene TRBJ2-7; 7 nucleotides agree with TRBD2. J was trimmed by 4 bases and V by 6 bases; bases with no gene match: 12. The CDR3 length is 15 residues. The germline V gene has CDR1 SGHVS and CDR2 FQNEAQ. Filled out from reference TRBV7-8 and TRBJ2-7, the complete variable domain reads GAGVSQSPRYKVAKRGQDVALRCDPISGHVSLFWYQQALGQGPEFLTYFQNEAQLDKSGLPSDRFFAERPEGSVSTLKIQRTQQEDSAVYLCASRLSGLADYEQYFGPGTRLTVT.

The V and J genes are TRBV12-3 or TRBV12-4 and TRBJ2-3; D unclear. This CDR3 has 12 residues. V was pared by 3 bases and J by 2 bases, with 3 bases between. The CDR3 DNA reads as TGTGCCAGCAGTTTCCACACAGATACGCAGTATTTT. Protein sequence: CASSFHTDTQYF.

This clone showed up just once. The gene calls are TRBV5-4 and TRBJ1-4; D remains unclear. CDR3 length: 15 residues. The germline gives CDR1 SGHNT, CDR2 YYREEE (reference sequence). The V end was cut by 0 bases, the J end by 3 bases, with 9 bases between. CDR3 protein: CASSLDRGSNEKLFF. The CDR3, as DNA: TGTGCCAGCAGCTTGGATCGGGGTTCTAATGAAAAACTGTTTTTT.

V is TRBV15 and J is TRBJ1-5, with D unclear. Per germline, CDR1 LNHNV and CDR2 YYDKDF (reference sequence). The CDR3 is 13 amino acids. V gave up 0 bases and J gave up 5 bases, with 5 bases separating them. The CDR3 here is CATSRDADQPQHF. The CDR3 nucleotides read TGTGCCACCAGCAGAGATGCGGATCAGCCCCAGCATTTT.

V usage is TRBV24-1 and J usage is TRBJ2-2, with TRBD1 identical over 11 bases. This CDR3 is built from 16 residues. Germline V gene data show CDR1 as KGHDR and CDR2 as SFDVKD. Trimming at V came to 4 bases and at J to 6 bases, leaving 6 bases not matched to a gene. The CDR3 here is CATSDQDRGLAGELFF. CDR3 bases: TGTGCCACCAGTGACCAGGACAGGGGGCTGGCCGGGGAGCTGTTTTTT.

This sequence joins TRBV27 and TRBJ1-2, with a weak D call TRBD1 (6 bases). With 8 bases removed from V and 4 bases from J, the gap between germline ends came to 17 bases. Per the germline V gene, CDR1 is MNHEY and CDR2 is SMNVEV (reference sequence). The length of the CDR3 is 14 residues. The CDR3 loop is CASSGGPGSYGYTF. The DNA for the CDR3 is TGTGCCAGCTCTGGGGGCCCGGGGAGCTATGGCTACACCTTC.

The table lists this clone with a few counts. The V call is TRBV9, the J call TRBJ1-4; possibly TRBD1 for D (6 bases). CDR1 SGDLS and CDR2 YYNGEE come from the germline V gene. V gave up 0 bases and J gave up 8 bases, with 11 bases separating them. This CDR3 comprises 14 residues. The CDR3 DNA is TGTGCCAGCAGCGTAGGTCAGGGGCGGGAAAAACTGTTTTTT. This translates into CASSVGQGREKLFF.

The chain combines TRBV14 with TRBJ1-1; D is unclear. This CDR3 contains 13 residues. Per the germline V gene, CDR1 is SGHDN and CDR2 is FVKESK. Deletions cut 6 bases from V and 0 bases from J, with 8 bases between. CDR3 sequence reads: CASSQNMNTEAFF. CDR3 nucleotide sequence: TGTGCCAGCAGTCAGAATATGAACACTGAAGCTTTCTTT.

The chain uses TRBV2 and TRBJ2-7; D may be TRBD2 (6 bases). The CDR3 is 17 amino acids. The V end lost 5 bases, the J end lost 2 bases, and 22 bases lay between the germline ends. The germline V gene encodes CDR1 SNHLY and CDR2 FYNNEI. The CDR3 DNA sequence: TGTGCCAGCAGTCCAGTTTTTCTAGCGAATTCTGCCTACGAGCAGTACTTC. Translated: CASSPVFLANSAYEQYF.

The chain is built from TRBV6-4 and TRBJ2-1; TRBD2 might be the D (5 bases). The CDR3 runs to 14 residues. Trimming pared 2 bases from V and 5 bases from J, leaving 10 bases between. CDR1 and CDR2 from the germline V gene are MRHNA and SNTAGT. The CDR3, as DNA: TGTGCCAGCAGTGACCGAGGGAATCACAATGAGCAGTTCTTC. Amino acids: CASSDRGNHNEQFF.

The chain is built from TRBV19 and TRBJ2-1; TRBD1 matches at 8 bases. V shed 3 bases and J 7 bases; nucleotides not matched to a gene: 11. There are 16 residues in the CDR3. The germline V gene has CDR1 LNHDA and CDR2 SQIVND (reference sequence). The CDR3 bases are TGTGCCAGTAGTATCCATACAGGGGGTAAGAGAAATGAGCAGTTCTTC. Protein sequence: CASSIHTGGKRNEQFF.

CDR3 sequence: CASSPPGLRESPLHF. For the CDR3, the DNA is TGTGCCAGCAGCCCTCCGGGACTGAGGGAATCACCCCTCCACTTT. The chain employs TRBV11-2 and TRBJ1-6, with a tentative D call TRBD1 (5 bases). The CDR3 has 15 amino acids. V was clipped by 5 bases and J by 10 bases, with 18 bases between them. Germline CDR1 and CDR2: SGHAT and FQNNGV. Combining the CDR3 with reference TRBV11-2 and TRBJ1-6 gives the whole variable domain EAGVAQSPRYKIIEKRQSVAFWCNPISGHATLYWYQQILGQGPKLLIQFQNNGVVDDSQLPKDRFSAERLKGVDSTLKIQPAKLEDSAVYLCASSPPGLRESPLHFGNGTRLTVT.

The J gene is TRBJ2-3, the V gene TRBV2; D call uncertain. The germline V and J ends were trimmed by 2 bases and 9 bases, with 12 bases remaining between them. This CDR3 has 13 residues. CDR1 and CDR2 from the germline V gene are SNHLY and FYNNEI. CDR3 nucleotides: TGTGCCAGCAGTGAACGGAGAGTTGGCACGCAGTATTTT. Translating it yields CASSERRVGTQYF.

V usage is TRBV5-1 and J usage is TRBJ2-1; D perhaps matches TRBD1 (5 bases). The CDR3 has 13 residues. The V gene's germline CDR1 is SGHRS and CDR2 YFSETQ. Deletions cut 1 base from V and 5 bases from J, with 7 bases between. CDR3 DNA: TGCGCCAGCAGCTTGAGACAGAACAATGAGCAGTTCTTC. Its translation: CASSLRQNNEQFF.

The gene calls are TRBV6-5 and TRBJ1-3, with D perhaps TRBD1 (5 bases). The V end was cut by 5 bases, the J end by 0 bases, with 11 bases between. This CDR3 comprises 15 residues. CDR1 and CDR2 from the germline V gene are MNHEY and SVGAGI. The CDR3 spells CASSPDSLSGNTIYF. CDR3 sequence (DNA): TGTGCCAGCAGTCCCGACAGTCTCTCTGGAAACACCATATATTTT.

The chain links TRBV19 to TRBJ1-1, with D uncertain. Looked up from germline, CDR1 is LNHDA and CDR2 is SQIVND (reference sequence). Trimming removed 7 bases from V and 4 bases from J, with 16 bases in between. CDR3 length: 14 amino acids. CDR3 coding DNA: TGTGCCAGTACCCTAACCCCCCGTAGCACTGAAGCTTTCTTT. It yields the protein CASTLTPRSTEAFF. The variable domain in full, completed from reference TRBV19 and TRBJ1-1, reads DGGITQSPKYLFRKEGQNVTLSCEQNLNHDAMYWYRQDPGQGLRLIYYSQIVNDFQKGDIAEGYSVSREKKESFPLTVTSAQKNPTAFYLCASTLTPRSTEAFFGQGTRLTVV.